The 13 T cell receptor beta chains listed next were all sequenced from one sample in a study of blood T cell repertoires in COVID-19. The method was immunoSEQ multiplex PCR; TCRdb's version includes in-frame clones alone and lacks a portion of them. Of over 75,000 clones listed, 85% to 95% were seen once; the top ten hold approximately 1.7%. Specimen: peripheral blood. The source is a man aged 55 to 70 with acute or convalescent COVID-19.

The chain employs TRBV27 and TRBJ1-2, with a tentative D call TRBD1 (6 bases). Germline V lookup: CDR1 MNHEY, CDR2 SMNVEV (reference sequence). CDR3 length: 16 amino acids. V dropped 2 bases and J dropped 3 bases, with 16 bases sitting between them. Here the CDR3 DNA reads TGTGCCAGCAGTTTACGGGAGGGGGGGCGCGACTATGGCTACACCTTC. Encoded protein: CASSLREGGRDYGYTF.

The rearrangement joins TRBV4-1 to TRBJ2-3; maybe TRBD2 (5 bases). The CDR3 has 14 amino acids. The V gene lost 2 bases and the J gene lost 5 bases, with 11 bases spanning the gap. Germline CDR1 and CDR2: MGHRA and YSYEKL. The CDR3 nucleotides are TGCGCCAGCAGCCAATCTCCGGGAAGAGATACGCAGTATTTT. Residues: CASSQSPGRDTQYF.

The chain has TRBV9 and TRBJ1-5; D perhaps matches TRBD1 (5 bases). The CDR3 consists of 14 residues. Between the trimmed V and J ends, which lost 2 bases and 4 bases, there was a span of 10 bases. In germline, CDR1 is SGDLS, CDR2 YYNGEE. The CDR3 bases are TGTGCCAGCAGCGTGGACGGGGGGAATCAGCCCCAGCATTTT. Protein sequence: CASSVDGGNQPQHF. Full variable domain (rest looked up from reference TRBV9 and TRBJ1-5): DSGVTQTPKHLITATGQRVTLRCSPRSGDLSVYWYQQSLDQGLQFLIQYYNGEERAKGNILERFSAQQFPDLHSELNLSSLELGDSALYFCASSVDGGNQPQHFGDGTRLSIL.

V is TRBV3-1 (or the pseudogene TRBV3-2) and J is TRBJ2-3; 8 nucleotides match TRBD2. The CDR3 is 13 residues long. The J segment lost 4 bases and the V segment lost 4 bases, leaving 1 base of the junction unmatched. CDR1 and CDR2 (germline): LGHDT, YNNKEL (reference sequence). CDR3 DNA: TGTGCCAGCAGCCCGGGACTAGCAGATACGCAGTATTTT. Its translation is CASSPGLADTQYF.

The CDR3 nucleotides read TGTGCCAGCAGTGACTTCCCTCGCACAGATACGCAGTATTTT. Translation: CASSDFPRTDTQYF. This sequence joins TRBV25-1 and TRBJ2-3; no reliable D call. CDR1 is MGHDK and CDR2 is SYGVNS in the germline V gene. Trimming took off 3 bases at V and 1 base at J, with 8 bases between the two ends. This CDR3 has 14 amino acids.

V and J are TRBV27 and TRBJ2-2, with 7 bases fitting TRBD1. Germline assignment: CDR1 MNHEY and CDR2 SMNVEV (reference sequence). The J segment lost 2 bases and the V segment lost 8 bases, leaving 5 bases of the junction unmatched. The CDR3 extends over 14 amino acids. CDR3 DNA: TGTGCCAGCGGGACAGTCGCAAACACCGGGGAGCTGTTTTTT. Its translation: CASGTVANTGELFF.

The chain carries TRBV19 and TRBJ1-1; 7 positions match TRBD1. Losses at the gene ends were 5 bases for V and 0 bases for J; bases not matched to a gene: 9. Germline CDR1 LNHDA, CDR2 SQIVND (reference sequence). This CDR3 spans 16 amino acids. The CDR3, as DNA: TGTGCCAGTAGTGGAGGGACAGCGGATTTGAACACTGAAGCTTTCTTT. Its protein product is CASSGGTADLNTEAFF.

The chain couples TRBV4-1 to TRBJ2-7; TRBD1 agrees at 9 bases. This CDR3 is 17 amino acids long. The germline gives CDR1 MGHRA, CDR2 YSYEKL. V trimming: 1 base; J trimming: 2 bases; junction bases outside the gene matches: 9. This chain's CDR3 is CASSQGGPGQGTYEQYF. DNA of the CDR3: TGCGCCAGCAGCCAAGGAGGGCCGGGACAGGGCACCTACGAGCAGTACTTC.

The genes are TRBV29-1 and TRBJ2-7; either TRBD1 or TRBD2 may supply D (5 bases each). Germline V gene data show CDR1 as SQVTM and CDR2 as ANQGSEA. This CDR3 has 11 amino acids. The V end lost 7 bases, the J end lost 5 bases, and 12 bases lay between the germline ends. Here the CDR3 reads CSAGPLDEQYF. CDR3 DNA: TGCAGCGCGGGACCTCTAGACGAGCAGTACTTC.

V is TRBV4-2 and J is TRBJ2-1; 7 bases match TRBD2. The CDR3 sequence is 20 residues long. V dropped 4 bases and J dropped 0; count of bases not matched to a gene: 18. CDR1 is LGHNA, CDR2 YNFKEQ, per germline. CDR3 in DNA: TGTGCCAGCAGCCGTTCATTAGCGGGCCCGACTACAAGCTCCTACAATGAGCAGTTCTTC. Residues: CASSRSLAGPTTSSYNEQFF.

The CDR3 DNA is TGTGCCAGCACCGGACAGGGGTTAGGTGAGCAGTTCTTC. Translation: CASTGQGLGEQFF. The genes are TRBV2 and TRBJ2-1; 9 bases are a match to TRBD1. Trimming cost V 7 bases and J 9 bases; bases outside gene matches: 7. This CDR3 is 13 amino acids long. Germline V gene data show CDR1 as SNHLY and CDR2 as FYNNEI.

The genes are TRBV29-1 and TRBJ2-2, with 7 bases identical to TRBD1. Germline CDR1 and CDR2: SQVTM and ANQGSEA. V dropped 4 bases and J dropped 6; count of bases not matched to a gene: 5. The CDR3 covers 13 residues. CDR3 protein: CSVGQGVSGELFF. The CDR3 nucleotides read TGCAGCGTTGGGCAGGGGGTATCCGGGGAGCTGTTTTTT.

To note about this clone: Its ends do not fully match the called genes, so a read error is possible. The CDR3 nucleotides read TGTGCCAGCAGCCGGGGGGACGGATACTCTGCAAACACCATATATTTT. Translated, it gives CASSRGDGYSANTIYF. The chain is built from TRBV27 and TRBJ1-3; tentatively, D is TRBD1 (5 bases). The CDR3 length is 16 residues. Germline V gene sequence: CDR1 MNHEY, CDR2 SMNVEV (reference sequence).